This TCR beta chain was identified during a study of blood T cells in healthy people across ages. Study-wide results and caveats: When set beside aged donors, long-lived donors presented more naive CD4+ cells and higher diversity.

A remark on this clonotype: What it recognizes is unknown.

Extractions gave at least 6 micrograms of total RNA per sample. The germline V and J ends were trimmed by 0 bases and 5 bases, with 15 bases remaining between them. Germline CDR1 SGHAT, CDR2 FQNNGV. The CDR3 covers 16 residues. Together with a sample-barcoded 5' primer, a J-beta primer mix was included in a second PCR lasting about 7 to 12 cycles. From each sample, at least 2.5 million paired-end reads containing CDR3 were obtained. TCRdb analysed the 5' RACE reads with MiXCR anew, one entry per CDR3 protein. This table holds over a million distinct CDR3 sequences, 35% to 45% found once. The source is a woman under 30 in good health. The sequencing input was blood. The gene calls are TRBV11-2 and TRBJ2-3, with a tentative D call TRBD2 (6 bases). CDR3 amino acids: CASSLDVVGGRDTQYF. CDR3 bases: TGTGCCAGCAGCTTAGATGTGGTGGGGGGAAGAGATACGCAGTATTTT.